This is a list of T cell receptor beta chains from one sample in a study of control samples from healthy donors and cancer patients. Produced via immunoSEQ multiplex PCR; TCRdb's table is partial and in-frame only. There are 190,000 or so clones in the sample; 85% to 95% occur only once, and roughly 1.6% lies in the top ten. The material sequenced was blood. All receptors come from a man between 18 and 35 years old in good health. CDR3s include the opening cysteine and the closing phenylalanine or tryptophan. The order of the fields is V gene, D gene, J gene, clone size, CDR3 length, CDR3 DNA, CDR3 protein. The D gene is left open where the match is weak. A clone size is listed for some rows: how often the clone was seen (once, few, many), or a class if it is expanded.

v_call: TRBV28
d_call: -
j_call: TRBJ1-3
clone_size: -
cdr3_length: 17
cdr3_nt: TGTGCCACCAACGGAGAAGCCCCAGGGACCTCTGGAAACACCATATATTTT
cdr3_aa: CATNGEAPGTSGNTIYF

v_call: TRBV10-3
d_call: TRBD1
j_call: TRBJ2-3
clone_size: -
cdr3_length: 12
cdr3_nt: TGTGCCATCAGGGACAGGACAGATACGCAGTATTTT
cdr3_aa: CAIRDRTDTQYF

v_call: TRBV24-1
d_call: -
j_call: TRBJ2-3
clone_size: -
cdr3_length: 13
cdr3_nt: TGTGCCACCAGTGATTTTGCAACAGATACGCAGTATTTT
cdr3_aa: CATSDFATDTQYF

v_call: TRBV4-1
d_call: TRBD2
j_call: TRBJ2-1
clone_size: -
cdr3_length: 15
cdr3_nt: TGCGCCAGCACCCCTCTAGCGGGGGGTTACAATGAGCAGTTCTTC
cdr3_aa: CASTPLAGGYNEQFF

v_call: TRBV3-1/TRBV3-2
d_call: -
j_call: TRBJ1-3
clone_size: -
cdr3_length: 14
cdr3_nt: TGTGCCAGCAGCTTCACAGCGTCTGGAAACACCATATATTTT
cdr3_aa: CASSFTASGNTIYF

v_call: TRBV11-2
d_call: TRBD2
j_call: TRBJ2-5
clone_size: -
cdr3_length: 15
cdr3_nt: TGTGCCAGCAGCTTTACTAGCGGGGGGCCGGAGACCCAGTACTTC
cdr3_aa: CASSFTSGGPETQYF

v_call: TRBV6-5
d_call: -
j_call: TRBJ1-5
clone_size: -
cdr3_length: 15
cdr3_nt: TGTGCCAGCAGGGGAGGCGGTGAGAGCAATCAGCCCCAGCATTTT
cdr3_aa: CASRGGGESNQPQHF

v_call: TRBV5-1
d_call: TRBD1
j_call: TRBJ2-4
clone_size: once
cdr3_length: 15
cdr3_nt: TGCGCCAGCAGCTTGGGGGACAGGGGCAAAAACATTCAGTACTTC
cdr3_aa: CASSLGDRGKNIQYF

v_call: TRBV25-1
d_call: TRBD2
j_call: TRBJ2-1
clone_size: -
cdr3_length: 16
cdr3_nt: TGTGCCACCGGAGAGAGCGGGGGGGCGAACTACAATGAGCAGTTCTTC
cdr3_aa: CATGESGGANYNEQFF

v_call: TRBV20-1
d_call: TRBD2
j_call: TRBJ2-7
clone_size: -
cdr3_length: 15
cdr3_nt: TGCAGTGCAAGTCAATCCGGGACTAGATTCTACGAGCAGTACTTC
cdr3_aa: CSASQSGTRFYEQYF

v_call: TRBV12-3/TRBV12-4
d_call: -
j_call: TRBJ1-4
clone_size: once
cdr3_length: 12
cdr3_nt: TGTGCCAGCAGCCCGGACGGTGAAAAACTGTTTTTT
cdr3_aa: CASSPDGEKLFF

v_call: TRBV4-1
d_call: -
j_call: TRBJ2-3
clone_size: -
cdr3_length: 16
cdr3_nt: TGCGCCAGCAGCATAGGGAGCGAGGTTGGCACAGATACGCAGTATTTT
cdr3_aa: CASSIGSEVGTDTQYF

v_call: TRBV7-9
d_call: -
j_call: TRBJ1-1
clone_size: -
cdr3_length: 13
cdr3_nt: TGTGCCAGCAGCTTAGGGCCTGACACTGAAGCTTTCTTT
cdr3_aa: CASSLGPDTEAFF

v_call: TRBV28
d_call: -
j_call: TRBJ1-4
clone_size: once
cdr3_length: 15
cdr3_nt: TGTGCCAGCAGTTTAAACCCGGGGGTTAATGAAAAACTGTTTTTT
cdr3_aa: CASSLNPGVNEKLFF

v_call: TRBV7-9
d_call: -
j_call: TRBJ1-6
clone_size: -
cdr3_length: 12
cdr3_nt: TGTGCCAGCAGCAGGGGTCGTTCACCCCTCCACTTT
cdr3_aa: CASSRGRSPLHF

v_call: TRBV30
d_call: -
j_call: TRBJ2-1
clone_size: -
cdr3_length: 11
cdr3_nt: TGTGCAGGGGAGGTTTACAATGAGCAGTTCTTC
cdr3_aa: CAGEVYNEQFF

v_call: TRBV28
d_call: TRBD1
j_call: TRBJ2-1
clone_size: once
cdr3_length: 12
cdr3_nt: TGTGCCAGCACCCGAGTAGGGGGCGAGCAGTTCTTC
cdr3_aa: CASTRVGGEQFF

v_call: TRBV18
d_call: TRBD1
j_call: TRBJ1-1
clone_size: few
cdr3_length: 13
cdr3_nt: TGTGCCAGCCGGGACAGCATGAACACTGAAGCTTTCTTT
cdr3_aa: CASRDSMNTEAFF

v_call: TRBV13
d_call: -
j_call: TRBJ2-1
clone_size: once
cdr3_length: 12
cdr3_nt: TGTGCCAGCAGCCTCACATACAATGAGCAGTTCTTC
cdr3_aa: CASSLTYNEQFF

v_call: TRBV6-4
d_call: -
j_call: TRBJ2-1
clone_size: once
cdr3_length: 13
cdr3_nt: TGTGCCAGCAGCCTTTCTACCTCCGGTGAGCAGTTCTTC
cdr3_aa: CASSLSTSGEQFF

v_call: TRBV5-1
d_call: -
j_call: TRBJ1-1
clone_size: -
cdr3_length: 14
cdr3_nt: TGCGCCAGCAGCTGGGGACAACTGAACACTGAAGCTTTCTTT
cdr3_aa: CASSWGQLNTEAFF

v_call: TRBV3-1/TRBV3-2
d_call: -
j_call: TRBJ1-2
clone_size: -
cdr3_length: 14
cdr3_nt: TGTGCCAGCAGCTACCGGACTAATGAACGTGGCTACACCTTC
cdr3_aa: CASSYRTNERGYTF

v_call: TRBV19
d_call: -
j_call: TRBJ1-2
clone_size: -
cdr3_length: 12
cdr3_nt: TGTGCCAGTAGTACCGCGGGACACGGCTACACCTTC
cdr3_aa: CASSTAGHGYTF

v_call: TRBV6-5
d_call: -
j_call: TRBJ2-2
clone_size: -
cdr3_length: 13
cdr3_nt: TGTGCCAGCAGCAGGGGAGGCACCGGGGAGCTGTTTTTT
cdr3_aa: CASSRGGTGELFF

v_call: TRBV7-8
d_call: -
j_call: TRBJ1-5
clone_size: -
cdr3_length: 12
cdr3_nt: TGTGCCAGCAGGGTTCCGGGGGAGCCCCAGCATTTT
cdr3_aa: CASRVPGEPQHF

v_call: TRBV24-1
d_call: -
j_call: TRBJ2-1
clone_size: -
cdr3_length: 16
cdr3_nt: TGTGCCACCAGTGAGCCAGGGGGGAACTCCTACAATGAGCAGTTCTTC
cdr3_aa: CATSEPGGNSYNEQFF

v_call: TRBV5-1
d_call: -
j_call: TRBJ2-7
clone_size: -
cdr3_length: 14
cdr3_nt: TGCGCCAGCAGCTTGGCCCCAGGGAACTACGAGCAGTACTTC
cdr3_aa: CASSLAPGNYEQYF

v_call: TRBV30
d_call: -
j_call: TRBJ1-6
clone_size: -
cdr3_length: 15
cdr3_nt: TGTGCCTGGACCCACCGCGGGGGCGCGAATTCACCCCTCCACTTT
cdr3_aa: CAWTHRGGANSPLHF

v_call: TRBV5-4
d_call: TRBD2
j_call: TRBJ2-2
clone_size: -
cdr3_length: 18
cdr3_nt: TGTGCCAGCAGCTCCGGGACTAGCGGGGGGTTTGGCACCGGGGAGCTGTTTTTT
cdr3_aa: CASSSGTSGGFGTGELFF

v_call: TRBV28
d_call: -
j_call: TRBJ1-2
clone_size: -
cdr3_length: 15
cdr3_nt: TGTGCCAGCAGTTATCCCCCCCCGCGTACTAATGGCTACACCTTC
cdr3_aa: CASSYPPPRTNGYTF

v_call: TRBV30
d_call: -
j_call: TRBJ1-2
clone_size: -
cdr3_length: 11
cdr3_nt: TGTGCCTGGAGGGGGGGTTATGGCTACACCTTC
cdr3_aa: CAWRGGYGYTF

v_call: TRBV19
d_call: TRBD2
j_call: TRBJ2-1
clone_size: -
cdr3_length: 18
cdr3_nt: TGTGCCAGTAGTTTAGGAGTAGCGGGTATCGTCTCCTACAATGAGCAGTTCTTC
cdr3_aa: CASSLGVAGIVSYNEQFF

v_call: TRBV7-3
d_call: -
j_call: TRBJ2-1
clone_size: once
cdr3_length: 15
cdr3_nt: TGTGCCAGCAGCTCGTTACAAGGCTCCTACAATGAGCAGTTCTTC
cdr3_aa: CASSSLQGSYNEQFF

v_call: TRBV20-1
d_call: -
j_call: TRBJ1-6
clone_size: -
cdr3_length: 15
cdr3_nt: TGCAGTGCTAGTCGGGGGAGATCCTATAATTCACCCCTCCACTTT
cdr3_aa: CSASRGRSYNSPLHF

v_call: TRBV7-9
d_call: -
j_call: TRBJ2-3
clone_size: -
cdr3_length: 12
cdr3_nt: TGTGCCAGCAGCTTAGGTACAGATACGCAGTATTTT
cdr3_aa: CASSLGTDTQYF

v_call: TRBV18
d_call: -
j_call: TRBJ1-4
clone_size: few
cdr3_length: 13
cdr3_nt: TGTGCCAGCTCACCGGGGCGGTTTGAAAAACTGTTTTTT
cdr3_aa: CASSPGRFEKLFF

v_call: TRBV19
d_call: TRBD1
j_call: TRBJ1-5
clone_size: once
cdr3_length: 18
cdr3_nt: TGTGCCAGTAGAACCGGGACAGCGACGGAAGATAGCAATCAGCCCCAGCATTTT
cdr3_aa: CASRTGTATEDSNQPQHF

v_call: TRBV4-1
d_call: TRBD1
j_call: TRBJ2-2
clone_size: -
cdr3_length: 14
cdr3_nt: TGCGCCAGCAGCCAAGGACAGGGGGCCGGGGAGCTGTTTTTT
cdr3_aa: CASSQGQGAGELFF

v_call: TRBV10-3
d_call: TRBD2
j_call: TRBJ2-7
clone_size: -
cdr3_length: 17
cdr3_nt: TGTGCCATCAGTGAGGCACCTAGCGGGGGGCCTACCTACGAGCAGTACTTC
cdr3_aa: CAISEAPSGGPTYEQYF

v_call: TRBV10-2
d_call: TRBD2
j_call: TRBJ2-1
clone_size: -
cdr3_length: 16
cdr3_nt: TGCGCCAGCAGTTTACTAGCGGGGGGGGGTGAAGGTGAGCAGTTCTTC
cdr3_aa: CASSLLAGGGEGEQFF

v_call: TRBV10-3
d_call: -
j_call: TRBJ2-3
clone_size: -
cdr3_length: 14
cdr3_nt: TGTGCCATCAGTGGCCCGCTGGTGGGGGATACGCAGTATTTT
cdr3_aa: CAISGPLVGDTQYF

v_call: TRBV5-1
d_call: -
j_call: TRBJ1-4
clone_size: -
cdr3_length: 14
cdr3_nt: TGCGCCAGCAGCTTGGTGGCGGGTAATGAAAAACTGTTTTTT
cdr3_aa: CASSLVAGNEKLFF

v_call: TRBV9
d_call: TRBD1
j_call: TRBJ1-5
clone_size: -
cdr3_length: 17
cdr3_nt: TGTGCCAGCAGCGACAACGCAGGGGGCGCGGAGAATCAGCCCCAGCATTTT
cdr3_aa: CASSDNAGGAENQPQHF

v_call: TRBV25-1
d_call: -
j_call: TRBJ1-4
clone_size: -
cdr3_length: 15
cdr3_nt: TGTGCCAGCAGTGCGGGACACTCCGGAGCGGAAAAACTGTTTTTT
cdr3_aa: CASSAGHSGAEKLFF

v_call: TRBV12-3/TRBV12-4
d_call: -
j_call: TRBJ2-5
clone_size: -
cdr3_length: 13
cdr3_nt: TGTGCCAGCAGTTTGTCGGGGGTCGAGACCCAGTACTTC
cdr3_aa: CASSLSGVETQYF

v_call: TRBV7-2
d_call: -
j_call: TRBJ2-3
clone_size: -
cdr3_length: 18
cdr3_nt: TGTGCCAGCAGCTTACTTACCGACAGGAAACGAAGCACAGATACGCAGTATTTT
cdr3_aa: CASSLLTDRKRSTDTQYF

v_call: TRBV5-1
d_call: -
j_call: TRBJ1-2
clone_size: -
cdr3_length: 15
cdr3_nt: TGCGCCAGCAGCTTGGTCGGCGAAACTAACTATGGCTACACCTTC
cdr3_aa: CASSLVGETNYGYTF

v_call: TRBV5-1
d_call: -
j_call: TRBJ1-3
clone_size: -
cdr3_length: 16
cdr3_nt: TGCGCCAGCAGCTTGGCGGGTACGGCGAGAGGAAACACCATATATTTT
cdr3_aa: CASSLAGTARGNTIYF

v_call: TRBV15
d_call: -
j_call: TRBJ1-5
clone_size: -
cdr3_length: 15
cdr3_nt: TGTGCCACCAGCAGCCTCGGACAGATCGGTCAGCCCCAGCATTTT
cdr3_aa: CATSSLGQIGQPQHF

v_call: TRBV5-1
d_call: TRBD1
j_call: TRBJ1-1
clone_size: -
cdr3_length: 15
cdr3_nt: TGCGCCAGCAGCAGAAAGACAGGGGCGCAGGTAGAAGCTTTCTTT
cdr3_aa: CASSRKTGAQVEAFF

v_call: TRBV5-1
d_call: -
j_call: TRBJ1-3
clone_size: -
cdr3_length: 17
cdr3_nt: TGCGCCAGCAGCTTGGTCGTTGGGGGATACTCTGGAAACACCATATATTTT
cdr3_aa: CASSLVVGGYSGNTIYF